These 24 T cell receptor beta chains originate from one sample sequenced in a study of blood T cell repertoires in COVID-19. Profiling relied on immunoSEQ multiplex PCR, and the TCRdb table lists in-frame clones only, not all of them. Of around 100,000 clones in the sample, roughly 90% are singletons; the top ten hold approximately 5%. Sequencing was done on a sample of peripheral blood. The source of these receptors is a woman aged 50 to 60 with COVID-19, enrolled during active disease.

The genes are TRBV7-8 and TRBJ2-2; TRBD2 matches 12 bases. The CDR3 covers 17 residues. CDR1 SGHVS and CDR2 FQNEAQ come from the germline V gene. After removal of 2 bases from V and 3 bases from J, the junction contained 4 bases not matched to a gene. CDR3 nucleotides: TGTGCCAGCAGCTTACGGGCTAGCGGGGGGGACACCGGGGAGCTGTTTTTT. This gives the protein CASSLRASGGDTGELFF.

This chain joins TRBV6-5 and TRBJ2-3; perhaps TRBD1 as D (5 bases). Trimming left V 0 bases short and J 3 bases short, with 13 bases between. CDR3 length equals 16 residues. From germline, CDR1 is MNHEY and CDR2 SVGAGI. The CDR3 region is CASSYSAGIQTDTQYF. The DNA of the CDR3 is TGTGCCAGCAGTTACTCGGCAGGGATACAGACAGATACGCAGTATTTT.

The chain recombines TRBV6-1 with TRBJ1-6; no firm D call. Trimming cost V 7 bases and J 4 bases, with 11 bases left between them. The CDR3 extends over 14 amino acids. Germline V CDR1 and CDR2: MNHNS, SASEGT. This CDR3 reads CASIEAEYNSPLHF. The CDR3 DNA reads as TGTGCCAGCATCGAGGCAGAGTATAATTCACCCCTCCACTTT.

The V gene is TRBV27, the J gene TRBJ2-7; tentative D call: TRBD1 (5 bases). CDR3 length: 15 residues. The V end lost 5 bases, the J end lost 3 bases, and 17 bases lay between the germline ends. In germline, CDR1 is MNHEY, CDR2 SMNVEV (reference sequence). The chain's CDR3 is CASSPSRDGNYEQYF. The CDR3 nucleotides are TGTGCCAGCAGTCCCTCCAGGGATGGTAACTACGAGCAGTACTTC.

The chain has TRBV29-1 and TRBJ2-2, with TRBD2 matching over 8 bases. The CDR3 runs 15 residues. Trimming took 8 bases from V and 4 from J; bases not matched to a gene: 12. Germline V gene lookup returns CDR1 SQVTM and CDR2 ANQGSEA. CDR3 in amino acids: CSSADPRGGTGELFF. In DNA, the CDR3 is TGCAGCTCGGCTGACCCTCGGGGGGGCACCGGGGAGCTGTTTTTT.

The chain employs TRBV19 and TRBJ1-4, with 7 bases matching TRBD1. CDR3 length: 15 residues. With 5 bases clipped from V and 4 bases from J, the junction kept 7 bases outside the gene matches. Germline-derived CDR1 and CDR2 are LNHDA and SQIVND (reference sequence). The CDR3 DNA follows: TGTGCCAGTAGTGCCGGGACAGCCCTTAATGAAAAACTGTTTTTT. This codes for CASSAGTALNEKLFF.

The J gene is TRBJ1-6, the V gene TRBV5-1; D possibly corresponds to TRBD1 (6 bases). Germline lookup yields CDR1 SGHRS and CDR2 YFSETQ. The CDR3 totals 13 residues. V shed 4 bases and J shed 8 bases, with 10 bases lying between them. The CDR3 protein is CASSLSGDSPLHF. The CDR3 DNA follows: TGCGCCAGCAGCCTTTCAGGGGATTCACCCCTCCACTTT.

The chain joins TRBV6-5 to TRBJ1-5, with a tentative D call TRBD1 (6 bases). V was cut by 5 bases and J by 5 bases, with 10 bases left in between. CDR3 length: 13 residues. The germline CDR1 and CDR2 sequences are MNHEY and SVGAGI. The chain's CDR3 is CASSIQGHQPQHF. The CDR3 DNA is TGTGCCAGCAGTATACAGGGTCATCAGCCCCAGCATTTT.

There are many counts of this clone. Additional DNA sequences in this sample encode the identical CDR3. The chain has TRBV11-2 and TRBJ1-1, with TRBD1 identical over 8 bases. V shed 4 bases and J 1 base; nucleotides not matched to a gene: 2. The CDR3 has 14 amino acids. CDR1 is SGHAT and CDR2 is FQNNGV in the germline V gene. The CDR3 reads CASSSGQGNTEAFF. DNA of the CDR3: TGTGCCAGCAGCTCCGGACAGGGGAACACTGAAGCTTTCTTT. Variable domain in full (rest from reference TRBV11-2 and TRBJ1-1): EAGVAQSPRYKIIEKRQSVAFWCNPISGHATLYWYQQILGQGPKLLIQFQNNGVVDDSQLPKDRFSAERLKGVDSTLKIQPAKLEDSAVYLCASSSGQGNTEAFFGQGTRLTVV.

The chain employs TRBV6-5 and TRBJ2-7; D not resolved. The CDR3 length is 14 residues. V lost 4 bases and J lost 3, with 13 bases in between. Germline assignment: CDR1 MNHEY and CDR2 SVGAGI. The CDR3 DNA reads as TGTGCCAGCAGTTTTAGTTCTCCTGTCTACGAGCAGTACTTC. Amino acids: CASSFSSPVYEQYF.

The rearrangement uses TRBV3-1 (or the pseudogene TRBV3-2) and TRBJ2-7; 15 positions agree with TRBD2. The germline V gene encodes CDR1 LGHDT and CDR2 YNNKEL (reference sequence). The V segment lost 2 bases and the J segment 3 bases; nucleotides outside the gene matches: 5. CDR3 length equals 17 residues. In DNA, the CDR3 is TGTGCCAGCAGCCAAAACCCGGGACTAGCGGGGGGCTACGAGCAGTACTTC. It yields the protein CASSQNPGLAGGYEQYF.

This clone has more than one count but fewer than ten. V is TRBV7-9 and J is TRBJ2-1; the match to TRBD1 covers 7 bases. Trimming cost V 5 bases and J 0 bases; bases outside gene matches: 1. The CDR3 is 14 residues long. The germline CDR1 and CDR2 sequences are SEHNR and FQNEAQ (reference sequence). The CDR3 nucleotides read TGTGCCAGCAGCCCAGGGGGCTCCTACAATGAGCAGTTCTTC. Protein: CASSPGGSYNEQFF.

The chain carries TRBV6-7 and TRBJ1-5; D unresolved. TRBV6-7 is placed among ORFs of uncertain function. The CDR3 contains 15 residues. V gave up 1 base and J gave up 7 bases, with 14 bases separating them. CDR3 nucleotides: TGTGCCAGCAGTTACTTGTCGGAATGGGAGCAGCCCCAGCATTTT. Translated: CASSYLSEWEQPQHF.

The chain employs TRBV2 and TRBJ2-5; D possibly corresponds to TRBD1 (8 bases). The CDR3 has 13 residues. Germline V gives CDR1 SNHLY, CDR2 FYNNEI. CDR3 in DNA: TGTGCAGAACAGGGGGGGCCCCAAGAGACCCAGTACTTC. The encoded protein is CAEQGGPQETQYF.

The V gene is TRBV19, the J gene TRBJ2-7, with TRBD1 matching over 7 bases. CDR1 and CDR2 from the germline V gene are LNHDA and SQIVND (reference sequence). The CDR3 contains 14 residues. Losses at the gene ends were 5 bases for V and 1 base for J; bases not matched to a gene: 5. CDR3 bases: TGTGCCAGTAGTTCGGGACAGAAATCCTACGAGCAGTACTTC. This gives the protein CASSSGQKSYEQYF.

This chain joins TRBV29-1 and TRBJ2-7; weak D call: TRBD1 (6 bases). V lost 3 bases, J lost 4 bases, and 7 bases lay in between. Germline V gene sequence: CDR1 SQVTM, CDR2 ANQGSEA. The CDR3 spans 11 residues. The CDR3 region is CSVDGQYEQYF. In nucleotides, the CDR3 is TGCAGCGTTGATGGACAGTACGAGCAGTACTTC.

The V gene is TRBV20-1, the J gene TRBJ1-1; no firm D call. CDR3 length: 11 residues. V lost 0 bases to trimming and J lost 4 bases, with 3 bases between them. Germline V CDR1 and CDR2: DFQATT, SNEGSKA (reference sequence). The CDR3 loop reads CSARDRTEAFF. Here the CDR3 DNA reads TGCAGTGCTAGAGATCGCACTGAAGCTTTCTTT.

This clone has more than one count but fewer than ten. V gene TRBV4-2 combines with J gene TRBJ1-4, with D unclear. V was cut by 2 bases and J by 5 bases, with 12 bases left in between. The CDR3 length is 15 residues. Germline assignment: CDR1 LGHNA and CDR2 YNFKEQ. CDR3 sequence: CASSQREGENEKLFF. The CDR3 nucleotides are TGTGCCAGCAGCCAAAGGGAGGGCGAGAATGAAAAACTGTTTTTT.

The chain has TRBV9 and TRBJ2-3, with D perhaps TRBD1 (5 bases). Trimming left V 4 bases short and J 0 bases short, with 12 bases between. Germline-derived CDR1 and CDR2 are SGDLS and YYNGEE. The CDR3 sequence is 15 residues long. CDR3 residues: CASSLFGASTDTQYF. In DNA, the CDR3 is TGTGCCAGCAGCCTTTTTGGGGCTAGCACAGATACGCAGTATTTT.

The chain couples TRBV2 to TRBJ2-5, with 11 bases matching TRBD1. Germline values: CDR1 SNHLY, CDR2 FYNNEI. V shed 3 bases, J shed 5 bases, and the junction held 5 bases outside the gene matches. The CDR3 contains 15 residues. The CDR3 sequence: CASSDVGQGDETQYF. The CDR3 nucleotides are TGTGCCAGCAGTGACGTGGGACAGGGGGATGAGACCCAGTACTTC.

This chain connects TRBV12-5 to TRBJ1-5, with D perhaps matching TRBD1 (5 bases). The V gene lost 1 base and the J gene lost 9 bases, with 16 bases spanning the gap. Per the germline V gene, CDR1 is LGHNT and CDR2 is FRNRAP. The CDR3 loop spans 15 amino acids. The CDR3 spells CASGLDMGGWPPQHF. In nucleotides, the CDR3 is TGTGCTAGTGGTTTGGACATGGGGGGTTGGCCGCCCCAGCATTTT. Full variable domain (remainder filled in from reference TRBV12-5 and TRBJ1-5): DARVTQTPRHKVTEMGQEVTMRCQPILGHNTVFWYRQTMMQGLELLAYFRNRAPLDDSGMPKDRFSAEMPDATLATLKIQPSEPRDSAVYFCASGLDMGGWPPQHFGDGTRLSIL.

This clone has a handful of counts. The chain carries TRBV5-1 and TRBJ1-1; D remains ambiguous. Trimming took 5 bases from V and 1 from J, leaving 9 bases between them. Germline assignment: CDR1 SGHRS and CDR2 YFSETQ. The CDR3 runs to 13 residues. CDR3 in amino acids: CASREMSNTEAFF. The CDR3 DNA follows: TGCGCCAGCAGGGAGATGTCGAACACTGAAGCTTTCTTT.

The chain has TRBV19 and TRBJ2-3; 8 nucleotides agree with TRBD1. The CDR3 covers 14 residues. CDR1 and CDR2 from the germline V gene are LNHDA and SQIVND (reference sequence). V lost 6 bases and J lost 3; bases outside the gene matches: 5. CDR3 DNA: TGTGCCAGTAGAACGACAGGGGAGACAGATACGCAGTATTTT. Translated: CASRTTGETDTQYF.

This sequence joins TRBV6-4 and TRBJ1-3, with a weak D call TRBD1 (5 bases). The CDR3 runs 15 residues. Trimming took 10 bases from V and 0 from J, leaving 16 bases between them. In germline, CDR1 is MRHNA, CDR2 SNTAGT. The CDR3 protein is CATPGGLLSGNTIYF. The CDR3 nucleotides read TGTGCCACTCCGGGGGGACTGCTCTCTGGAAACACCATATATTTT.